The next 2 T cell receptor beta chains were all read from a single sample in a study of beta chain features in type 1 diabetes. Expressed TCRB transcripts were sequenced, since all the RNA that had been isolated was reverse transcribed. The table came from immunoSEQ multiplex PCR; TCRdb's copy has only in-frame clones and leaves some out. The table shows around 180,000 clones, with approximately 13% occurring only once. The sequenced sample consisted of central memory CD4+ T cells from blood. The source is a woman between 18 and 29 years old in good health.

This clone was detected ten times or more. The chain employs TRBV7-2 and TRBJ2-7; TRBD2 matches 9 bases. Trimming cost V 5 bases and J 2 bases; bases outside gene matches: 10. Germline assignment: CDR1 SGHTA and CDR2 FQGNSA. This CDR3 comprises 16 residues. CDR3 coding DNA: TGTGCCAGCAGCCCAACTAGCGGGCGCGGCCCCTACGAGCAGTACTTC. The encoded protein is CASSPTSGRGPYEQYF. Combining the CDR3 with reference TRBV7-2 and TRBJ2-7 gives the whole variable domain GAGVSQSPSNKVTEKGKDVELRCDPISGHTALYWYRQSLGQGLEFLIYFQGNSAPDKSGLPSDRFSAERTGGSVSTLTIQRTQQEDSAVYLCASSPTSGRGPYEQYFGPGTRLTVT.

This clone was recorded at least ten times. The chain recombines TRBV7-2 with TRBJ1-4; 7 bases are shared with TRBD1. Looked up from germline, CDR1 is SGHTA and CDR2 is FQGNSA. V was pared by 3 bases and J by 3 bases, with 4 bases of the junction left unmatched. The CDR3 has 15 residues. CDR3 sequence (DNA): TGTGCCAGCAGCTTCGCCGGGACAGCTAATGAAAAACTGTTTTTT. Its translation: CASSFAGTANEKLFF. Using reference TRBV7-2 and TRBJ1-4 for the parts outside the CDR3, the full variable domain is GAGVSQSPSNKVTEKGKDVELRCDPISGHTALYWYRQSLGQGLEFLIYFQGNSAPDKSGLPSDRFSAERTGGSVSTLTIQRTQQEDSAVYLCASSFAGTANEKLFFGSGTQLSVL.